The rows below give T cell receptor beta chains drawn from one sample of a study of blood T cell repertoires in COVID-19. TCRdb keeps only in-frame clones here, not all; method: immunoSEQ multiplex PCR. The table records 75,000 to 100,000 clones, roughly 90% of them present only once. Material for sequencing was peripheral blood. The receptor source for this set is an elderly woman with acute or convalescent COVID-19. Both conserved end residues are part of each CDR3.

j_call	v_call	cdr3_aa
TRBJ2-7	TRBV7-9	CASSPWTTSQQYF
TRBJ2-2	TRBV30	CAWSVLTGGELFF
TRBJ2-1	TRBV7-3	CASSISGGAFNEQFF
TRBJ2-2	TRBV11-2	CASSLSGGRNTGELFF
TRBJ1-5	TRBV29-1	CSARTGYNQPQHF
TRBJ2-2	TRBV10-2	CASRGQGGTGELFF
TRBJ2-7	TRBV12-3/TRBV12-4	CASSRQGAYEQYF
TRBJ2-7	TRBV25-1	CASSADRFAYEQYF
TRBJ2-2	TRBV3-1/TRBV3-2	CASSQPGQGHGELFF
TRBJ1-1	TRBV7-9	CASSPLGGAFTEAFF